The clone carrying this TCR beta chain was picked up a small number of times. What it binds is unknown. The PCR was carried out with 60 Vbeta primers and 13 Jbeta primers. Profiling relied on immunoSEQ multiplex PCR, and the TCRdb table lists in-frame clones only, not all of them. Of about 52,000 clones in the sample, roughly 72% are singletons; the top ten hold around 9.1%. The data were taken from a study of cytomegalovirus exposure and HLA in healthy donors. General study results and limits: Rarity held for most TCR sequences, but there were some public TCRs that occurred in many donors.

The CDR3 totals 16 residues. CDR1 and CDR2 from the germline V gene are LGHNA and YNFKEQ. V lost 0 bases, J lost 8 bases, and 11 bases stayed unmatched. Sequencing used PBMCs. This clonotype originated in a woman aged 45-65 years in good health and CMV-seronegative. The V call is TRBV4-2, the J call TRBJ1-2, with TRBD1 matching over 8 bases. The CDR3 is CASSQDPLLTGVGYTF. The CDR3 DNA follows: TGTGCCAGCAGCCAAGATCCCCTACTGACAGGGGTAGGCTACACCTTC.